The 15 T cell receptor beta chains below come from one sample, sequenced in a study of blood T cell repertoires in COVID-19. TCRdb's table, derived via immunoSEQ multiplex PCR, lists solely in-frame clones and lacks some. The table shows around 140,000 clones, with approximately 90% occurring only once. Sample: peripheral blood. These receptors originate from a man between 60 and 70 years old with COVID-19, enrolled during active disease.

This rearrangement joins TRBV11-3 to TRBJ2-7, with 7 bases identical to TRBD1. This CDR3 contains 15 residues. Trimming cost V 1 base and J 5 bases; bases outside gene matches: 8. CDR1 is SGHNT, CDR2 YENEEA, per germline. The CDR3 loop is CASSLGTGTVDEQYF. CDR3 bases: TGTGCCAGCAGCTTAGGAACCGGGACAGTTGACGAGCAGTACTTC.

This rearrangement joins TRBV27 to TRBJ1-6, with D unresolved. The CDR3 consists of 14 residues. The germline V gene has CDR1 MNHEY and CDR2 SMNVEV (reference sequence). Trimming stripped 5 bases from V and 9 bases from J, with 14 bases between. CDR3 in amino acids: CASSAPPSGSPLHF. The CDR3 nucleotides are TGTGCCAGCAGTGCCCCACCGTCGGGTTCACCCCTCCACTTT.

This clone appeared a few times. The chain carries TRBV6-5 and TRBJ1-6; a weak D match, TRBD1 (5 bases). The V gene's germline CDR1 is MNHEY and CDR2 SVGAGI. The CDR3 contains 16 residues. The ends were cut back, 0 bases at V and 8 bases at J, with 14 bases in the middle. The CDR3 loop is CASSYSGGYRDSPLHF. CDR3 DNA: TGTGCCAGCAGTTACTCGGGGGGGTATCGGGATTCACCCCTCCACTTT.

Comments on this clone: At one of its ends the junction is not consistent with the germline gene, which may arise from a read error. The chain joins TRBV28 to TRBJ1-4; maybe TRBD1 (6 bases). The germline V gene encodes CDR1 MDHEN and CDR2 SYDVKM. CDR3 length: 14 amino acids. CDR3 sequence reads: CASSFTGTSEKLFF. As DNA, the CDR3 is TGTGCCAGCAGTTTCACAGGGACTAGTGAAAAACTGTTTTTT.

This chain links TRBV12-3 or TRBV12-4 with TRBJ2-7; no clear D. Between the trimmed V and J ends, which lost 4 bases and 0 bases, there was a span of 4 bases. This CDR3 contains 12 residues. The CDR3 reads CASSSSSYEQYF. Written as DNA, the CDR3 is TGTGCCAGCAGTTCGTCCTCCTACGAGCAGTACTTC.

This chain joins TRBV7-8 and TRBJ1-4, with 7 positions matching TRBD1. This CDR3 comprises 16 residues. Looked up from germline, CDR1 is SGHVS and CDR2 is FQNEAQ. With 5 bases clipped from V and 0 bases from J, the junction kept 6 bases outside the gene matches. This chain's CDR3 is CASSKGQFATNEKLFF. In DNA form, the CDR3 reads TGTGCCAGCAGCAAGGGACAGTTTGCAACTAATGAAAAACTGTTTTTT.

V and J are TRBV7-2 and TRBJ2-1; D uncertain. Germline V gene lookup returns CDR1 SGHTA and CDR2 FQGNSA. V was shortened by 1 base and J by 6 bases, with 7 bases between the two germline ends. The CDR3 covers 13 residues. CDR3 residues: CASSLDQINEQFF. The DNA for the CDR3 is TGTGCCAGCAGCTTAGACCAGATCAATGAGCAGTTCTTC. Looking up the rest from reference TRBV7-2 and TRBJ2-1 gives the full variable domain: GAGVSQSPSNKVTEKGKDVELRCDPISGHTALYWYRQSLGQGLEFLIYFQGNSAPDKSGLPSDRFSAERTGGSVSTLTIQRTQQEDSAVYLCASSLDQINEQFFGPGTRLTVL.

This clone was detected once. The chain carries TRBV18 and TRBJ1-3; a possible D gene is TRBD1 (5 bases). This CDR3 contains 13 residues. V lost 4 bases, J lost 4 bases, and 8 bases lay in between. Germline V gives CDR1 KGHSH, CDR2 LQKENI. In DNA form, the CDR3 reads TGTGCCAGCTCACGGGGCGACGGAAACACCATATATTTT. Protein product: CASSRGDGNTIYF. The entire variable domain, with the rest obtained from reference TRBV18 and TRBJ1-3, is as follows: NAGVMQNPRHLVRRRGQEARLRCSPMKGHSHVYWYRQLPEEGLKFMVYLQKENIIDESGMPKERFSAEFPKEGPSILRIQQVVRGDSAAYFCASSRGDGNTIYFGEGSWLTVV.

The chain links TRBV6-6 to TRBJ2-7, with D unclear. This CDR3 is 13 amino acids long. Looked up from germline, CDR1 is MNHNY and CDR2 is SVGAGI (reference sequence). Between the trimmed V and J ends, which lost 2 bases and 2 bases, there was a span of 7 bases. The CDR3 reads CASSYDNPYEQYF. DNA of the CDR3: TGTGCCAGCAGTTACGACAACCCCTACGAGCAGTACTTC.

The chain couples TRBV6-2 or TRBV6-3 to TRBJ1-5, with TRBD1 identical over 7 bases. The trim removed 6 bases at V and 6 bases at J, leaving 8 bases unmatched. Germline V gives CDR1 MNHEY, CDR2 SVGEGT. This CDR3 is 14 amino acids long. This chain's CDR3 is CASSLQGMGQPQHF. CDR3 bases: TGTGCCAGCAGCCTACAGGGGATGGGTCAGCCCCAGCATTTT.

DNA of the CDR3: TGTGCCAGCAGTACGGGACAACTACCGAGCTATGGCTACACCTTC. This sequence encodes CASSTGQLPSYGYTF. The chain uses TRBV6-6 and TRBJ1-2, with D maybe TRBD1 (6 bases). Germline lookup yields CDR1 MNHNY and CDR2 SVGAGI (reference sequence). The CDR3 has 15 amino acids. Trimming shortened V by 5 bases and J by 4 bases, and 17 bases separated the two germline ends.

This clone was seen only once. The rearrangement uses TRBV4-1 and TRBJ2-3, with TRBD2 identical over 15 bases. This CDR3 contains 17 residues. Germline V lookup: CDR1 MGHRA, CDR2 YSYEKL. The ends lost 2 bases at V and 4 bases at J; junction bases unmatched: 4. CDR3 bases: TGCGCCAGCAGCCAAATGCGGACTAGCGGGGGGGCAGATACGCAGTATTTT. Residues: CASSQMRTSGGADTQYF.

In this sample, this clone turned up a few times. J is TRBJ1-1 and V is TRBV12-3 or TRBV12-4; 9 bases map to TRBD1. The CDR3 loop spans 13 amino acids. V lost 6 bases to trimming and J lost 5 bases; unmatched junction nucleotides: 4. CDR3 nucleotide sequence: TGTGCCAGCAGCGCGACAGGGGGAACTGAAGCTTTCTTT. This sequence encodes CASSATGGTEAFF.

J is TRBJ1-2 and V is TRBV6-5; a possible D gene is TRBD1 (6 bases). CDR1 and CDR2 (germline): MNHEY, SVGAGI. This CDR3 comprises 13 residues. Trimming cost V 0 bases and J 5 bases, with 7 bases left between them. CDR3 loop: CASSYSGGYGYTF. CDR3 bases: TGTGCCAGCAGTTACTCAGGGGGATATGGCTACACCTTC.

The chain recombines TRBV19 with TRBJ1-6; D is unresolved. In germline, CDR1 is LNHDA, CDR2 SQIVND (reference sequence). Trimming took off 9 bases at V and 6 bases at J, with 12 bases between the two ends. The CDR3 totals 13 residues. In nucleotides, the CDR3 is TGTGCCAGCGGGAATCAGATTAATTCACCCCTCCACTTT. It encodes CASGNQINSPLHF.